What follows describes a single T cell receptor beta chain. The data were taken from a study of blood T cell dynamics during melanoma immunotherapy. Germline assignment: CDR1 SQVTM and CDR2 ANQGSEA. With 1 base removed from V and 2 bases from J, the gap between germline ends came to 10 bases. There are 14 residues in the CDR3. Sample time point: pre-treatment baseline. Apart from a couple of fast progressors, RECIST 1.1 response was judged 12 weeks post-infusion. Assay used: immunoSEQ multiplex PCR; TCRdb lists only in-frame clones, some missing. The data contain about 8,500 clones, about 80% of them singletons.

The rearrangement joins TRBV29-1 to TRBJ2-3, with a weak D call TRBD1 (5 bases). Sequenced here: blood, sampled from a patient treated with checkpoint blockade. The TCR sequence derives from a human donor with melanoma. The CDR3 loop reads CSVEGRGHTDTQYF. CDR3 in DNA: TGCAGCGTTGAAGGTCGCGGACACACAGATACGCAGTATTTT.